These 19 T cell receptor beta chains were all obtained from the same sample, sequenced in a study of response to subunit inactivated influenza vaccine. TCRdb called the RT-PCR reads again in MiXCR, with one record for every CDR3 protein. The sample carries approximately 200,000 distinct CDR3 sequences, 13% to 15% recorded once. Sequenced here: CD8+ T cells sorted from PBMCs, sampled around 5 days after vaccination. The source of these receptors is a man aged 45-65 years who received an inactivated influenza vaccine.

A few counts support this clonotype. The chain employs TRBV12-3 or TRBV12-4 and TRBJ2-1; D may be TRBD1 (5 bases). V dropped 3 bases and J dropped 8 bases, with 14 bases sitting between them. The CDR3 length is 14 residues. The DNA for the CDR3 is TGTGCCAGCAGTTTGGGAACAGGTGGCTATGAGCAGTTCTTC. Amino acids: CASSLGTGGYEQFF.

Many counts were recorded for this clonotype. The CDR3 loop is CASSSGGVRGEQFF. In DNA form, the CDR3 reads TGCGCCAGCAGCTCCGGGGGGGTCCGAGGTGAGCAGTTCTTC. The genes are TRBV4-1 and TRBJ2-1; TRBD2 matches at 8 bases. Germline V gene sequence: CDR1 MGHRA, CDR2 YSYEKL. V lost 5 bases, J lost 9 bases, and 9 bases stayed unmatched. This CDR3 is built from 14 residues.

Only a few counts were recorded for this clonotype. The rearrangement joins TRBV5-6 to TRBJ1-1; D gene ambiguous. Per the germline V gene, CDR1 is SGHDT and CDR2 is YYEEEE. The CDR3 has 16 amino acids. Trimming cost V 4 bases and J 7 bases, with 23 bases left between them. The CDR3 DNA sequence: TGTGCCAGCAGCGAAGCCTGGACGGGAACGACGGGTGAAGCTTTCTTT. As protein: CASSEAWTGTTGEAFF.

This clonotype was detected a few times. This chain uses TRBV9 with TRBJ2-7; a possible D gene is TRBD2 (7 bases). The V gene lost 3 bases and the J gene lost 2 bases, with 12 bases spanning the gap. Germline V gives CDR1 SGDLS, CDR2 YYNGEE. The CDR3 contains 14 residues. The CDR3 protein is CASSGGGGPYEQYF. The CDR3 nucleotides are TGTGCCAGCAGCGGAGGGGGGGGACCCTACGAGCAGTACTTC.

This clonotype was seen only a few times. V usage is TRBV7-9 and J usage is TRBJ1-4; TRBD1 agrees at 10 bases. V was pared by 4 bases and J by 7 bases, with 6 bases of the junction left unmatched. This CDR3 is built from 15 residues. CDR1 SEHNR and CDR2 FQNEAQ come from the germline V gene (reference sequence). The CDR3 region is CASSSDRGFGEKLFF. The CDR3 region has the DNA TGTGCCAGCAGCTCGGACAGGGGGTTTGGTGAAAAACTGTTTTTT. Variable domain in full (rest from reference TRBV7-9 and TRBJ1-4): DTGVSQNPRHKITKRGQNVTFRCDPISEHNRLYWYRQTLGQGPEFLTYFQNEAQLEKSRLLSDRFSAERPKGSFSTLEIQRTEQGDSAMYLCASSSDRGFGEKLFFGSGTQLSVL.

CDR3 loop: CSVDLRGSTGELFF. The CDR3 nucleotides are TGCAGCGTTGATTTACGAGGGAGCACCGGGGAGCTGTTTTTT. V is TRBV29-1 and J is TRBJ2-2, with D perhaps TRBD2 (5 bases). The CDR3 runs to 14 residues. Germline values: CDR1 SQVTM, CDR2 ANQGSEA. Trimming left V 3 bases short and J 4 bases short, with 12 bases between.

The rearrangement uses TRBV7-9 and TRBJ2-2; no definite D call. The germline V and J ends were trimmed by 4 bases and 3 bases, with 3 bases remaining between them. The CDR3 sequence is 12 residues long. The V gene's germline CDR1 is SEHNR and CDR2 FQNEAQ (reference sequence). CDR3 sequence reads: CASSWYTGELFF. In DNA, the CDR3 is TGTGCCAGCAGCTGGTACACCGGGGAGCTGTTTTTT.

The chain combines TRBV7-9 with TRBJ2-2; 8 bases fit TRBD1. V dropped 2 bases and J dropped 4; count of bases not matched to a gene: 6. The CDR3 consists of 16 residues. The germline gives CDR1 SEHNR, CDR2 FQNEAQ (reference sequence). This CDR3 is CASSLPGTGSTGELFF. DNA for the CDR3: TGTGCCAGCAGCTTACCCGGGACAGGCAGCACCGGGGAGCTGTTTTTT.

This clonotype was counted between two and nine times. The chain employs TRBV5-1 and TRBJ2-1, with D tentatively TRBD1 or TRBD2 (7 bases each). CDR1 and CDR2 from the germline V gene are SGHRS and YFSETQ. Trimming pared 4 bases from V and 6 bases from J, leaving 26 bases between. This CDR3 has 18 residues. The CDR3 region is CASSPTQGWAGEVNEQFF. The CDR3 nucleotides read TGCGCCAGCAGCCCCACACAGGGGTGGGCGGGAGAGGTCAATGAGCAGTTCTTC.

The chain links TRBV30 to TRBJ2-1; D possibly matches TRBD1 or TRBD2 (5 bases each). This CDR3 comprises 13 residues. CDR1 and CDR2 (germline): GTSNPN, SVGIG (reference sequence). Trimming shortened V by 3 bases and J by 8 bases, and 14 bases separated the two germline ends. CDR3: CAWSLTRGDEQFF. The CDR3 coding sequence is TGTGCCTGGAGCCTGACGAGAGGGGATGAGCAGTTCTTC.

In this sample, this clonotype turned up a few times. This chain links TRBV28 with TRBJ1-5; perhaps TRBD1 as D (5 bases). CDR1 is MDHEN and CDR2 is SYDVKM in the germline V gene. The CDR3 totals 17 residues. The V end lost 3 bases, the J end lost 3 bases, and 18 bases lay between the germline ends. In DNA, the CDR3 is TGTGCCAGCAGTTTTTTCGGGATGGGGGAACTCAATCAGCCCCAGCATTTT. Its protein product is CASSFFGMGELNQPQHF. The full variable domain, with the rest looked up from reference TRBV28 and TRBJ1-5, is DVKVTQSSRYLVKRTGEKVFLECVQDMDHENMFWYRQDPGLGLRLIYFSYDVKMKEKGDIPEGYSVSREKKERFSLILESASTNQTSMYLCASSFFGMGELNQPQHFGDGTRLSIL.

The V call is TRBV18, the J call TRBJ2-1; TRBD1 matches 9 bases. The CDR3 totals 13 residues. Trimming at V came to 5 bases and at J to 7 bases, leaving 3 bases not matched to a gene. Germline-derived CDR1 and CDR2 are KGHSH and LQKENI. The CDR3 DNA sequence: TGTGCCAGCTCAGGGACAGGGATGAATGAGCAGTTCTTC. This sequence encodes CASSGTGMNEQFF.

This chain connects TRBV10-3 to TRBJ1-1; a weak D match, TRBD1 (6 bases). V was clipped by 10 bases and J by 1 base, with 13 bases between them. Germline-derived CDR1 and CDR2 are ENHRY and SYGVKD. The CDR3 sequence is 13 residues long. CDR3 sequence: CASSGTSNTEAFF. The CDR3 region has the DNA TGTGCCAGCTCCGGGACATCGAACACTGAAGCTTTCTTT.

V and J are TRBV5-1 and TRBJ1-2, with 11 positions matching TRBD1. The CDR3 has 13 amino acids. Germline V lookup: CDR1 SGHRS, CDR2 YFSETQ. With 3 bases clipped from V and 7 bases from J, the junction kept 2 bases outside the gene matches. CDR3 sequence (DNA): TGCGCCAGCAGCTGGGGACAGGGGGTTGGCTACACCTTC. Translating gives CASSWGQGVGYTF.

CDR3 coding DNA: TGTGCCAGCAGCTTATCTAGCGGGGGAACAAAGCAGTTCTTC. Amino acid sequence: CASSLSSGGTKQFF. The rearrangement uses TRBV11-2 and TRBJ2-1; 10 positions agree with TRBD2. Germline-derived CDR1 and CDR2 are SGHAT and FQNNGV. V was clipped by 2 bases and J by 11 bases; unmatched bases: 6. This CDR3 has 14 residues.

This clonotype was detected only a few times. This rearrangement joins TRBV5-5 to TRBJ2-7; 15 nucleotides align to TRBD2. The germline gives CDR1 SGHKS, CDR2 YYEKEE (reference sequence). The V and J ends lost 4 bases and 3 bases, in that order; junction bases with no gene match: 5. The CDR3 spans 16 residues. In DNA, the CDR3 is TGTGCCAGCAGCCTCACGGGACTAGCGGGGGGCTACGAGCAGTACTTC. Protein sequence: CASSLTGLAGGYEQYF.

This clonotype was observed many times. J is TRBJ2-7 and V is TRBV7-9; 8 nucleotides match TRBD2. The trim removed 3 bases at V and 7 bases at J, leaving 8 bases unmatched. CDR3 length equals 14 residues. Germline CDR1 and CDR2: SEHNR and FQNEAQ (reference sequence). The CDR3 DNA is TGTGCCAGCAGCTTGAGCGGGAGATGGGAAGAGCAGTACTTC. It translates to CASSLSGRWEEQYF.

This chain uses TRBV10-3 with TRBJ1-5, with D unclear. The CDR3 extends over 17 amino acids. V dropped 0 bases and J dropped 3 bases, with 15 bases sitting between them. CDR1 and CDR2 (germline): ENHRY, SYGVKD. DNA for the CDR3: TGTGCCATCAGTGAGTCGGGGTTTGGGATCTACAATCAGCCCCAGCATTTT. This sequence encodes CAISESGFGIYNQPQHF.

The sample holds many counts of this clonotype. The CDR3 sequence is CAIKGQGENNEQFF. The DNA of the CDR3 is TGTGCCATCAAAGGACAGGGCGAGAACAATGAGCAGTTCTTC. The chain joins TRBV10-3 to TRBJ2-1; 8 bases agree with TRBD1. The CDR3 totals 14 residues. The V segment lost 7 bases and the J segment 5 bases; nucleotides outside the gene matches: 7. Germline V gives CDR1 ENHRY, CDR2 SYGVKD.